This entry is about one T cell receptor (beta chain). This record comes from a study of blood T cells in healthy people across ages. This CDR3 has 14 residues. Germline assignment: CDR1 SGHTA and CDR2 FQGNSA. It was with a sample-barcoded 5' primer and a J-beta primer mix that a second PCR of roughly 7 to 12 cycles was run. TCRdb ran MiXCR on the 5' RACE reads and lists one entry per CDR3 protein. The sample includes about 840,000 distinct CDR3 sequences, almost 30% of them seen just once. These data also featured in a second study, about T cells of mothers and their children.

This TCR derives from a woman aged 40 to 50 in good health. The rearrangement uses TRBV7-2 and TRBJ2-7; D is possibly TRBD1 (5 bases). Matching the DNA end better, TRBJ2-5 makes the J call doubtful. Sample: blood. The CDR3 DNA reads TGTGCCAGCAGCTTAGGGGCAGGGAACGAGACCCAGTACTTC. Translated: CASSLGAGNETQYF.